This T cell receptor (beta chain) was profiled in a study of OX40 agonist ivuxolimab in advanced cancers. Study results and limitations: Circulating CD4+ and CD8+ T cells showed clonal expansion by week 6 at 0.1 to 3.0 mg/kg.

On this clone itself: Its antigen remains unknown.

Only in-frame clones appear in the TCRdb table, and some are missing; sequencing was by immunoSEQ multiplex PCR. The sample has approximately 24,000 clones; about four fifths are singletons. Per germline, CDR1 MDHEN and CDR2 SYDVKM. This CDR3 contains 16 residues. V lost 1 base, J lost 0 bases, and 13 bases lay in between. Material: CD4+ or CD8+ T cells sorted from blood, obtained in a trial of the OX40 agonist ivuxolimab. This clonotype was sampled from an adult with an advanced solid tumor such as melanoma, head and neck, liver or kidney cancer. V gene TRBV28 combines with J gene TRBJ2-7, with D perhaps TRBD1 or TRBD2 (5 bases each). The CDR3 DNA sequence: TGTGCCAGCAGTTTATCGGCAGGGACGACCTCCTACGAGCAGTACTTC. This sequence encodes CASSLSAGTTSYEQYF. The full variable domain, rest sourced from reference TRBV28 and TRBJ2-7, is DVKVTQSSRYLVKRTGEKVFLECVQDMDHENMFWYRQDPGLGLRLIYFSYDVKMKEKGDIPEGYSVSREKKERFSLILESASTNQTSMYLCASSLSAGTTSYEQYFGPGTRLTVT.